The 10 T cell receptor beta chains in this list originate from one sample, sequenced in a study of OX40 agonist ivuxolimab in advanced cancers. Profiled with immunoSEQ multiplex PCR; TCRdb holds only in-frame clones, not every one. The table lists 100,000 to 120,000 clones, over 85% of them singletons, with around 0.27% in the top ten. Specimen: CD4+ or CD8+ T cells sorted from blood, collected in a trial of the OX40 agonist ivuxolimab. All receptors derive from an adult with an advanced solid tumor such as melanoma, head and neck, liver or kidney cancer.

V and J are TRBV19 and TRBJ1-1; D possibly corresponds to TRBD1 (6 bases). V gave up 3 bases and J gave up 0 bases, with 11 bases separating them. The germline CDR1 and CDR2 sequences are LNHDA and SQIVND (reference sequence). CDR3 size: 15 residues. This CDR3 is CASSIRQEMNTEAFF. The CDR3 nucleotides read TGTGCCAGTAGTATCCGACAGGAAATGAACACTGAAGCTTTCTTT. Together with reference TRBV19 and TRBJ1-1, the CDR3 gives the full variable domain: DGGITQSPKYLFRKEGQNVTLSCEQNLNHDAMYWYRQDPGQGLRLIYYSQIVNDFQKGDIAEGYSVSREKKESFPLTVTSAQKNPTAFYLCASSIRQEMNTEAFFGQGTRLTVV.

The rearrangement links TRBV4-3 to TRBJ1-2; weak D call: TRBD1 (6 bases). The CDR3 consists of 16 residues. Germline lookup yields CDR1 LGHNA and CDR2 YSLEER. V was clipped by 4 bases and J by 4 bases, with 19 bases between them. CDR3 bases: TGCGCCAGCAGCCCGCAAGGGGGAGATGAACTCTATGGCTACACCTTC. Its protein is CASSPQGGDELYGYTF.

The chain employs TRBV9 and TRBJ1-4; weak D call: TRBD1 (5 bases). The CDR3 has 14 amino acids. Between the trimmed V and J ends, which lost 4 bases and 8 bases, there was a span of 15 bases. Germline V lookup: CDR1 SGDLS, CDR2 YYNGEE. CDR3 nucleotides: TGTGCCAGCAGCCTCCGGAGTTGGGACGAAAAACTGTTTTTT. Its translation is CASSLRSWDEKLFF.

The chain combines TRBV6-5 with TRBJ2-7, with D perhaps matching TRBD1 (6 bases). V lost 7 bases to trimming and J lost 2 bases, with 15 bases between them. CDR3 length: 14 residues. CDR1 is MNHEY, CDR2 SVGAGI, per germline. The CDR3 loop is CASKIDRPTYEQYF. Here the CDR3 DNA reads TGTGCCAGCAAGATCGACAGGCCGACCTACGAGCAGTACTTC.

V usage is TRBV6-5 and J usage is TRBJ1-3, with D unclear. Germline-derived CDR1 and CDR2 are MNHEY and SVGAGI. This CDR3 comprises 14 residues. Trimming cost V 4 bases and J 5 bases, with 12 bases left between them. The CDR3 DNA reads TGTGCCAGCAGTTTGCGCTTCGGTAGAAACACCATATATTTT. Encoded protein: CASSLRFGRNTIYF.

This chain joins TRBV30 and TRBJ1-3, with no clear D. Per germline, CDR1 GTSNPN and CDR2 SVGIG (reference sequence). Trimming pared 2 bases from V and 2 bases from J, leaving 16 bases between. This CDR3 region has 16 residues. The CDR3 nucleotides read TGTGCCTGGAGTAGAGCCCTTCAAGCGACTGGAAACACCATATATTTT. It yields the protein CAWSRALQATGNTIYF.

The gene calls are TRBV11-1 and TRBJ2-5; weak D call: TRBD1 (6 bases). Germline V gives CDR1 SGHAT, CDR2 FQDESV (reference sequence). Trimming left V 4 bases short and J 5 bases short, with 14 bases between. The CDR3 has 14 residues. CDR3 coding DNA: TGTGCCAGCAGCTCCACAGGGCGTTCGGAGACCCAGTACTTC. Translating it yields CASSSTGRSETQYF.

The rearrangement joins TRBV23-1 to TRBJ1-4, with D unresolved. TRBV23-1 is an open reading frame whose function is uncertain. V shed 4 bases and J shed 0 bases, with 12 bases lying between them. The CDR3 extends over 16 amino acids. Here the CDR3 reads CASSRSYRPTNEKLFF. The CDR3 DNA follows: TGCGCCAGCAGTCGGTCATATAGGCCAACTAATGAAAAACTGTTTTTT.

This chain links TRBV4-2 with TRBJ2-5; D gene ambiguous. The ends were cut back, 1 base at V and 2 bases at J, with 17 bases in the middle. The CDR3 extends over 17 amino acids. The germline V gene has CDR1 LGHNA and CDR2 YNFKEQ. CDR3 nucleotide sequence: TGTGCCAGCAGCCAAGGGAGTAGTGTGATTGAACAAGAGACCCAGTACTTC. Its translation is CASSQGSSVIEQETQYF.

The chain recombines TRBV6-5 with TRBJ1-1, with TRBD1 matching 7 bases. The CDR3 runs to 14 residues. Germline V gene data show CDR1 as MNHEY and CDR2 as SVGAGI. V lost 4 bases and J lost 0; bases outside the gene matches: 2. This CDR3 reads CASSWGQLNTEAFF. The CDR3, as DNA: TGTGCCAGCAGTTGGGGACAGTTGAACACTGAAGCTTTCTTT.